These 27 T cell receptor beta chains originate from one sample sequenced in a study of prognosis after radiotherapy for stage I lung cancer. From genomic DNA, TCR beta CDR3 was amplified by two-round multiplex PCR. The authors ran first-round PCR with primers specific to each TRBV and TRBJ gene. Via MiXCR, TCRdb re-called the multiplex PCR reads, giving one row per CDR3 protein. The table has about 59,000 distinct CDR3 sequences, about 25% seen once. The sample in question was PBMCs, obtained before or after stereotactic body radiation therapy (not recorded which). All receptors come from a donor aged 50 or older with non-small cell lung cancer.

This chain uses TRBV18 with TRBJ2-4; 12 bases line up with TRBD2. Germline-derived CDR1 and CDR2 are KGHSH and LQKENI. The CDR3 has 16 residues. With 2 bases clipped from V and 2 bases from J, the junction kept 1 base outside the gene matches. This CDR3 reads CASSPTSGGTKNIQYF. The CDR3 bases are TGTGCCAGCTCACCAACTAGCGGGGGGACCAAAAACATTCAGTACTTC.

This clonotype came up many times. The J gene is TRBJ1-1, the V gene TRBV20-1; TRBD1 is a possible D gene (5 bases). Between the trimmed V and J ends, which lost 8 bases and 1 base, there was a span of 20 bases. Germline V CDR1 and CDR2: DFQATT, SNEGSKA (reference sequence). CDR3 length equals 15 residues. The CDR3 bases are TGCAGTCCCTCACCCAGGGCCGCGGGGAACACTGAAGCTTTCTTT. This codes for CSPSPRAAGNTEAFF.

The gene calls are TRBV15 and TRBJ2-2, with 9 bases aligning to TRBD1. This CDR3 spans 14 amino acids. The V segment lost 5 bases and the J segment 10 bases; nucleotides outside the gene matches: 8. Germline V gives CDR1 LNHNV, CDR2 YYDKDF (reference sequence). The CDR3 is CATSVGTGSVELFF. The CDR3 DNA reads TGTGCCACCAGCGTTGGGACAGGGAGTGTGGAGCTGTTTTTT.

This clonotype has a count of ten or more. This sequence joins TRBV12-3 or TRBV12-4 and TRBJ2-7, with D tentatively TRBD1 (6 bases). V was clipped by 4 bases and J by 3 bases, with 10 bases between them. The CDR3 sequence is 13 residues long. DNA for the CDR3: TGTGCCAGCAGTTACAACAGGGACTACGAGCAGTACTTC. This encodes CASSYNRDYEQYF.

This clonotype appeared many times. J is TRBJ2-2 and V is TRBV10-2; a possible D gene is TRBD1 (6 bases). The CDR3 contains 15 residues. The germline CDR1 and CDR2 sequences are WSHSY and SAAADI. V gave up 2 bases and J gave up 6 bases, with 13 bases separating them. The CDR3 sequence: CASSEGVRGSGELFF. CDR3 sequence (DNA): TGCGCCAGCAGTGAGGGGGTCAGGGGCTCCGGGGAGCTGTTTTTT.

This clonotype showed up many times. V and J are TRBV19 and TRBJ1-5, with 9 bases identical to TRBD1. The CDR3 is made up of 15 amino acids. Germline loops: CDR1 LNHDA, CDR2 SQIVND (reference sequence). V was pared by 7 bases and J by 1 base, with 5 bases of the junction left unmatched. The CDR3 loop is CASIGDRASNQPQHF. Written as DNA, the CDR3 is TGTGCCAGTATCGGGGACAGGGCAAGCAATCAGCCCCAGCATTTT.

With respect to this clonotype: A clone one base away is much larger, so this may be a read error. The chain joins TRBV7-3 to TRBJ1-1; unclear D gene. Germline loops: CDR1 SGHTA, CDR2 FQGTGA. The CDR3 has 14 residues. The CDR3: CASSPGPHTTEALF. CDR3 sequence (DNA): TGTGCCAGCAGCCCCGGGCCCCACACCACTGAAGCTTTATTT.

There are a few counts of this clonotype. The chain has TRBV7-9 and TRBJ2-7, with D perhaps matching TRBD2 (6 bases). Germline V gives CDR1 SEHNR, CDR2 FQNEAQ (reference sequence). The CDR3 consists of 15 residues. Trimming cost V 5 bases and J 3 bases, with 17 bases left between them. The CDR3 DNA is TGTGCCAGCAGCCCCATTTCAACGGGGGACTACGAGCAGTACTTC. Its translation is CASSPISTGDYEQYF.

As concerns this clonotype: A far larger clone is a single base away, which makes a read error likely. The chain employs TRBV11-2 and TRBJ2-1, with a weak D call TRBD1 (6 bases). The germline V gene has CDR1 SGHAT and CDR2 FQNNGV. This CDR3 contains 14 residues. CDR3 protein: CPSSSGQHRDEQFF. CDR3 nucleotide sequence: TGTCCCAGCAGCTCTGGACAGCATAGGGATGAGCAGTTCTTC.

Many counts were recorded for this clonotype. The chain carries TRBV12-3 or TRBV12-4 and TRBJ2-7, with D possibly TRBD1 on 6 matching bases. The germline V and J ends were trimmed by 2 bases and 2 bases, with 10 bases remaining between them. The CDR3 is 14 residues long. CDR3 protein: CASSLRGQTYEQYF. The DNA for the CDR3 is TGTGCCAGCAGTTTACGGGGACAAACCTACGAGCAGTACTTC.

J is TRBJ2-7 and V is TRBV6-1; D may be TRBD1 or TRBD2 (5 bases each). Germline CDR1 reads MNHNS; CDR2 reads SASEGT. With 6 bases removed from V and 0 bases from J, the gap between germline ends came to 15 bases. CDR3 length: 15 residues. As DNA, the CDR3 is TGTGCCAGCAGCACAATCGGGACCGGCTCCTACGAGCAGTACTTC. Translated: CASSTIGTGSYEQYF.

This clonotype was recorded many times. CDR3 DNA: TGTGCCAGCAGCCAAGAAAGCTCTGAGCAGTTCTTC. Protein sequence: CASSQESSEQFF. The chain carries TRBV14 and TRBJ2-1; no reliable D call. V lost 0 bases and J lost 9, with 6 bases in between. The CDR3 extends over 12 amino acids. Germline assignment: CDR1 SGHDN and CDR2 FVKESK.

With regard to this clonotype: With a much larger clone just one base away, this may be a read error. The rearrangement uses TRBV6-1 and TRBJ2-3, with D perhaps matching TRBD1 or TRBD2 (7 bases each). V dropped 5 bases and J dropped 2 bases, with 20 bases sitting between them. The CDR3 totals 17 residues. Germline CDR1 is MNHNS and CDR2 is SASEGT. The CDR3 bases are TGTGCCAGCAGTACATGGACTAGAGGGGGCACCACAGATACGCAGTATTTT. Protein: CASSTWTRGGTTDTQYF.

The CDR3 DNA reads as TGTGCCAGCAGTGAGGCTCACTTACAGGGTGGCAGTGGCTACACCTTC. Its protein is CASSEAHLQGGSGYTF. V gene TRBV12-3 or TRBV12-4 combines with J gene TRBJ1-2, with D maybe TRBD1 (6 bases). The length of the CDR3 is 16 residues. V lost 5 bases to trimming and J lost 7 bases, with 23 bases between them.

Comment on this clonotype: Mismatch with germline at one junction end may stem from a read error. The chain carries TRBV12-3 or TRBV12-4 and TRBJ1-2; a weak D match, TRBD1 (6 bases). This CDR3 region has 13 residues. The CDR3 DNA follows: TGTGTCAGCGCCCTACAGGGTGGGGAGGGCTACACCTTC. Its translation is CVSALQGGEGYTF.

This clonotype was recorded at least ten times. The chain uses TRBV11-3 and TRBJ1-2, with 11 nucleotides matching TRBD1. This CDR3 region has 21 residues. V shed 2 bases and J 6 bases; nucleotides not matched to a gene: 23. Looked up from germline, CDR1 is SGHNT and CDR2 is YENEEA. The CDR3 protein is CASSLTADRGRRVIKLHGYTF. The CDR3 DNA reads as TGTGCCAGCAGCTTAACCGCGGACAGGGGGCGCAGAGTAATAAAACTCCATGGCTACACCTTC. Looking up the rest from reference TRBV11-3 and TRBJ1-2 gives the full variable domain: EAGVVQSPRYKIIEKKQPVAFWCNPISGHNTLYWYLQNLGQGPELLIRYENEEAVDDSQLPKDRFSAERLKGVDSTLKIQPAELGDSAVYLCASSLTADRGRRVIKLHGYTFGSGTRLTVV.

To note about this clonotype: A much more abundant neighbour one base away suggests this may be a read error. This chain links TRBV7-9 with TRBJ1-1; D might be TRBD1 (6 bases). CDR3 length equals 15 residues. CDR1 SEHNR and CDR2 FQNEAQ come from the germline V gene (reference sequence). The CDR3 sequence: CAGSLSGGLGTEAFF. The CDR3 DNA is TGTGCCGGCAGCCTTAGTGGGGGCCTGGGCACTGAAGCTTTCTTT. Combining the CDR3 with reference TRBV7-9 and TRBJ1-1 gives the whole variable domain DTGVSQNPRHKITKRGQNVTFRCDPISEHNRLYWYRQTLGQGPEFLTYFQNEAQLEKSRLLSDRFSAERPKGSFSTLEIQRTEQGDSAMYLCAGSLSGGLGTEAFFGQGTRLTVV.

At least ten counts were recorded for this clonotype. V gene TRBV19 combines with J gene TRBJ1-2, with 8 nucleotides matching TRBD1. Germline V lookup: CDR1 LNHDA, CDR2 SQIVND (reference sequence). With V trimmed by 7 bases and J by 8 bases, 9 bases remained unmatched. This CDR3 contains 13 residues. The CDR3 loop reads CASTQGATGGYTF. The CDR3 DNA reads TGTGCCAGTACCCAGGGGGCGACCGGCGGCTACACCTTC.

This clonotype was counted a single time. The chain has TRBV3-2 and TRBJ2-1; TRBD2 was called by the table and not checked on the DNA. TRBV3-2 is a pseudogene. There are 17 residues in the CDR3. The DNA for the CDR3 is TGTGCCAGCAGCCATTGGGGACTGCCGCGGGGTTACAATGAGCAGTTCTTC. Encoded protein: CASSHWGLPRGYNEQFF.

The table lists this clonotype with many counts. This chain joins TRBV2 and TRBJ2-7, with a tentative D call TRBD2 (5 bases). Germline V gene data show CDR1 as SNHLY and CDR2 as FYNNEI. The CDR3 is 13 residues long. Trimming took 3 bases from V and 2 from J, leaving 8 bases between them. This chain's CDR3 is CASSEGRPYEQYF. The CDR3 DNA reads TGTGCCAGCAGTGAGGGGAGACCCTACGAGCAGTACTTC.

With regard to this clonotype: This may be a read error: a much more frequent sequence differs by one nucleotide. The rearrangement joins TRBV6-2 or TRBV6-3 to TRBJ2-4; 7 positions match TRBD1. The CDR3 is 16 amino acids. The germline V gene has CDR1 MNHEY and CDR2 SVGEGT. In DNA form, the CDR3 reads TGTGCCAGCATTTACGACGACAGGGCTTCCAAAAACATTCAGTACTTC. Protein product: CASIYDDRASKNIQYF.

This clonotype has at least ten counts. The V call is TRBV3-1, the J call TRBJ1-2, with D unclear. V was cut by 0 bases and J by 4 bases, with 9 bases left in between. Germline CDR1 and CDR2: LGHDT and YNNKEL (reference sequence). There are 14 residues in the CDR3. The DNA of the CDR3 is TGTGCCAGCAGCCAAGATCGGGAGGGCTATGGCTACACCTTC. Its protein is CASSQDREGYGYTF.

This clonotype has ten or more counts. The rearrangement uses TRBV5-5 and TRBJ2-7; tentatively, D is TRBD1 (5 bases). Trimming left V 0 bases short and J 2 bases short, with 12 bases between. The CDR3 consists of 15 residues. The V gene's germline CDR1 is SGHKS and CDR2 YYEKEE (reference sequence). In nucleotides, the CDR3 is TGTGCCAGCAGCTTGGAAGGCAGGGCCCCCTACGAGCAGTACTTC. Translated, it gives CASSLEGRAPYEQYF.

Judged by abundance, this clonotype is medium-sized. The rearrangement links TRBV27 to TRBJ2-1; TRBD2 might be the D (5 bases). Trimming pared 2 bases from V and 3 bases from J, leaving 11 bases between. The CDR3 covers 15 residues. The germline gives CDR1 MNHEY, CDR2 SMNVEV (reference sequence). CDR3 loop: CASSLRGTHYNEQFF. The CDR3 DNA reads TGTGCCAGCAGTTTACGGGGAACCCACTACAATGAGCAGTTCTTC.

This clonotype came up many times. The CDR3 nucleotides read TGTGCCAGCAGCCCTACCTCGGGTGATGGAGGGGAGGGTGAAGCTTTCTTT. It yields the protein CASSPTSGDGGEGEAFF. This chain uses TRBV7-9 with TRBJ1-1, with a tentative D call TRBD1 (5 bases). This CDR3 contains 17 residues. CDR1 and CDR2 from the germline V gene are SEHNR and FQNEAQ (reference sequence). Deletions cut 5 bases from V and 7 bases from J, with 26 bases between.

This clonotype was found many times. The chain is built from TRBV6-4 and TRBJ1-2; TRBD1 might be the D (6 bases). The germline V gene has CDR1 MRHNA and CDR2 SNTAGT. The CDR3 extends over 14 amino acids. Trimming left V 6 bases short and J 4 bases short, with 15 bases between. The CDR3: CASRPRTVSYGYTF. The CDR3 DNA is TGTGCCAGCAGACCCCGGACAGTGAGCTATGGCTACACCTTC.

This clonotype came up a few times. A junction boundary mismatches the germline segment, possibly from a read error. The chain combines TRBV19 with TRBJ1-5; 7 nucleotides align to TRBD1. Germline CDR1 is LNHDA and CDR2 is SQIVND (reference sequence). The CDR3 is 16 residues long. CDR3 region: CASSSTDRAGNQPQHF. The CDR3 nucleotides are TGTGCCAGTAGTAGTACCGACAGGGCTGGCAATCAGCCACAGCATTTT.